This T cell receptor beta chain was sequenced in a study of T cell clonotyping in hematopoietic cell transplantation. Whole-study findings and limits: At the given depth, recipient repertoires were over 95% de novo clonotypes. Recipient TCR diversity dropped after transplant; expanded clonotypes rose from day 30 to 180.

Sequencing used immunoSEQ multiplex PCR; TCRdb keeps in-frame clones, though not all of them. This sample carries some 9,400 clones, about 80% of them seen once, and the ten largest clones take around 17%. CDR3 length: 12 amino acids. V lost 2 bases and J 3 bases, leaving 6 bases between the germline ends. The V gene's germline CDR1 is GTSNPN and CDR2 SVGIG (reference sequence). On this clone itself: Its antigen is still unknown.

The chain has TRBV30 and TRBJ2-3; no firm D call. The source of this sequence is a male patient aged 40 to 50 who had an allogeneic stem cell transplant from a related donor, so the T cells may come from the graft donor. Some clones in this sample may be carry-over from other donors' samples. The specimen comprised PBMCs, sampled 180 days after allogeneic stem cell transplant. CDR3 sequence reads: CAWSPLTDTQYF. Written as DNA, the CDR3 is TGTGCCTGGAGTCCGTTAACAGATACGCAGTATTTT.